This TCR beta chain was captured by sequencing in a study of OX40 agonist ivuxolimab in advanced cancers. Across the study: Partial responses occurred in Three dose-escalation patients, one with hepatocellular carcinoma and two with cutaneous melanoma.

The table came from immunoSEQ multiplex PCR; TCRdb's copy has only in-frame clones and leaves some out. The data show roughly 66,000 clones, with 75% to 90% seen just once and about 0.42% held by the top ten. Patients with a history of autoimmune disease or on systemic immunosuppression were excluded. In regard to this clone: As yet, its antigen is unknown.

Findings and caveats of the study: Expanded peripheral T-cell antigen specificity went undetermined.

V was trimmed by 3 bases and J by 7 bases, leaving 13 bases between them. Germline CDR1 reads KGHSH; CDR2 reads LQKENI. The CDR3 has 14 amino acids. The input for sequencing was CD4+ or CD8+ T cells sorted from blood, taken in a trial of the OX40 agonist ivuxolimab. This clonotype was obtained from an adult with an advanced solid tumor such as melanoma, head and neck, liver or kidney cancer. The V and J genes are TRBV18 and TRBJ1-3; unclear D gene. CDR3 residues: CASSPLERVNTIYF. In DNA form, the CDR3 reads TGTGCCAGCTCACCTCTCGAAAGGGTGAACACCATATATTTT.